This T cell receptor (beta chain) was sequenced for a study of blood T cell repertoires in COVID-19. CDR3 length equals 14 residues. Germline trimming cut 3 bases from V and 3 bases from J; bases unmatched to any gene: 2. Germline V lookup: CDR1 LGHDT, CDR2 YNNKEL (reference sequence). TCRdb's table, derived via immunoSEQ multiplex PCR, lists solely in-frame clones and lacks some. The data hold 150,000 to 200,000 clones, with approximately 88% observed a single time. This clone was counted only a few times. The chain recombines TRBV3-1 (or the pseudogene TRBV3-2) with TRBJ1-2, with 9 bases that match TRBD1. Sequencing was done on a sample of PBMCs or T cells enriched from blood (not recorded which). The receptor comes from a woman in her forties or fifties who had recovered from COVID-19. CDR3: CASSHGDRDYGYTF. For the CDR3, the DNA is TGTGCCAGCAGCCACGGGGACAGGGACTATGGCTACACCTTC.